Reported below is one T cell receptor beta chain. The sample comes from a study of blood T cell repertoires in COVID-19. About the study: Sources were T cells, B-cell-depleted T cells, or PBMCs; the material itself was cDNA or gDNA.

Looked up from germline, CDR1 is SGDLS and CDR2 is YYNGEE. The length of the CDR3 is 15 residues. V shed 2 bases and J shed 4 bases, with 15 bases lying between them. In the original processing: Amplification from reference gene primers served as the basis for estimated nucleated cell counts. The repertoire was sequenced with immunoSEQ multiplex PCR; TCRdb's copy has only in-frame clones and lacks some. V and J calls and clone size are those listed in that table; D and trimming were worked out from the DNA. The sample has about 250,000 clones, roughly 80% seen once; the top ten hold about 8.1%. This sequence joins TRBV9 and TRBJ1-2, with D possibly TRBD1 on 6 matching bases. The sequenced material came from peripheral blood. The receptor was derived from a man at least 80 years old with acute or convalescent COVID-19. CDR3 residues: CASSVHRDPLYGYTF. CDR3 sequence (DNA): TGTGCCAGCAGCGTCCACAGGGATCCCCTCTATGGCTACACCTTC.